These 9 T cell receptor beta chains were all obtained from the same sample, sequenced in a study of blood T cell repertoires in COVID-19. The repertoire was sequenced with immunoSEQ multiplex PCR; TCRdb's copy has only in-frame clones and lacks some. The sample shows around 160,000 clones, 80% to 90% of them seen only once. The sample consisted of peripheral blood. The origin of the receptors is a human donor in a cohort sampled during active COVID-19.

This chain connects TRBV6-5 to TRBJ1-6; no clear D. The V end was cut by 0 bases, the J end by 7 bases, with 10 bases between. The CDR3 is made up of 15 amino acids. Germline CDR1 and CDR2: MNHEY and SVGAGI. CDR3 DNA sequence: TGTGCCAGCAGTTACTCCCGTGAAGCAAATTCACCCCTCCACTTT. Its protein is CASSYSREANSPLHF.

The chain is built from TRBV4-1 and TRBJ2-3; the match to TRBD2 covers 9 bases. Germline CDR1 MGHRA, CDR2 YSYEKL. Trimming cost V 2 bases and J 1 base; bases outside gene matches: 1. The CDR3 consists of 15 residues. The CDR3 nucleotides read TGCGCCAGCAGCCAACTAGCGGGGCGCACAGATACGCAGTATTTT. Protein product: CASSQLAGRTDTQYF.

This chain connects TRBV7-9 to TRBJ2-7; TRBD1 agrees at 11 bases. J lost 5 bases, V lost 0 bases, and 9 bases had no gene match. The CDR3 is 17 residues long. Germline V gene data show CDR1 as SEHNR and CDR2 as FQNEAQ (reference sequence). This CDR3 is CASSLAGGQGAFDEQYF. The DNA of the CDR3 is TGTGCCAGCAGCTTAGCCGGCGGACAGGGGGCGTTCGACGAGCAGTACTTC.

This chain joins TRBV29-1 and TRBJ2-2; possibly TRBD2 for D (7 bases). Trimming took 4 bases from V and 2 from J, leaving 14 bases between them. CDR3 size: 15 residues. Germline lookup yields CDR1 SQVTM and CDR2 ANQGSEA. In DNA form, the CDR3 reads TGCAGCGTTGGACGGGGGGCTACAAACACCGGGGAGCTGTTTTTT. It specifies CSVGRGATNTGELFF.

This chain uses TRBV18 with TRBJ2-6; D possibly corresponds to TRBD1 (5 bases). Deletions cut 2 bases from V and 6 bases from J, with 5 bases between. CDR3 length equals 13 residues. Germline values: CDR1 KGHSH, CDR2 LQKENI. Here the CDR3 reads CASSPGQANVLTF. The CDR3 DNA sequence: TGTGCCAGCTCACCAGGACAGGCCAACGTCCTGACTTTC.

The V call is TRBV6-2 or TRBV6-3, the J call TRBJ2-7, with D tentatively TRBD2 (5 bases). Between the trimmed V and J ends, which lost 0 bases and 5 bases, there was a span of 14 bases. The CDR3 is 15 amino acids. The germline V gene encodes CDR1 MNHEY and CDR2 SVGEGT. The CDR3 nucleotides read TGTGCCAGCAGTTACTCGGAACAGACCGGGGACGAGCAGTACTTC. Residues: CASSYSEQTGDEQYF.

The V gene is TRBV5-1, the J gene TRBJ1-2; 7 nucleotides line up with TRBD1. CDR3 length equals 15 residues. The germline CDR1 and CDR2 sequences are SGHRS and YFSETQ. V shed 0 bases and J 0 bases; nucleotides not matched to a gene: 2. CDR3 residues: CASSLDQGANYGYTF. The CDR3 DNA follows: TGCGCCAGCAGCTTGGATCAGGGGGCTAACTATGGCTACACCTTC.

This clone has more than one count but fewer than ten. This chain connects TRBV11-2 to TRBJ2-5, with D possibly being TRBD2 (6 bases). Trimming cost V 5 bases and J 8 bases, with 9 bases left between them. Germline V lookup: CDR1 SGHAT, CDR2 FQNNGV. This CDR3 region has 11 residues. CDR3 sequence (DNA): TGTGCCAGCAGCATCGGACTAACCCAGTACTTC. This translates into CASSIGLTQYF.

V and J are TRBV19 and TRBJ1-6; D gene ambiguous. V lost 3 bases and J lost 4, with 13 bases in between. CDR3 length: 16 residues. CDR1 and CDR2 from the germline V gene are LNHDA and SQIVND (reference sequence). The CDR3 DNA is TGTGCCAGTAGTATGGTTTCGGGTGCATATAATTCACCCCTCCACTTT. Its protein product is CASSMVSGAYNSPLHF.